Listed here are 19 T cell receptor beta chains from one sample, sequenced in a study of T-cell memory formation after mild COVID-19. TCRdb passed the 5' RACE reads through MiXCR, listing each CDR3 protein once. The sample consists of some 310,000 distinct CDR3 sequences, less than 25% of them appearing once. The sample was PBMCs or a T cell subset sorted from them (not recorded which). Receptor source: a man between 18 and 35 years old who had mild COVID-19 (a few samples of this study predate the infection). Cell type and time point are not known.

The gene calls are TRBV25-1 and TRBJ2-2; D ambiguous. The CDR3 has 16 residues. Deletions cut 7 bases from V and 1 base from J, with 16 bases between. CDR1 and CDR2 (germline): MGHDK, SYGVNS. CDR3 loop: CASTSLGSGNTGELFF. Here the CDR3 DNA reads TGTGCCAGCACCTCCCTGGGTTCTGGGAACACCGGGGAGCTGTTTTTT.

V is TRBV6-5 and J is TRBJ2-5; no firm D call. Germline V gene lookup returns CDR1 MNHEY and CDR2 SVGAGI. The V and J ends lost 7 bases and 2 bases respectively, with 2 bases between them. The CDR3 has 10 amino acids. CDR3 sequence reads: CASMQETQYF. CDR3 DNA: TGTGCCAGCATGCAAGAGACCCAGTACTTC.

This clonotype was counted a single time. V is TRBV7-2 and J is TRBJ2-4; TRBD2 might be the D (6 bases). The CDR3 loop spans 15 amino acids. CDR1 SGHTA and CDR2 FQGNSA come from the germline V gene. V lost 5 bases, J lost 6 bases, and 17 bases lay in between. The CDR3 DNA follows: TGTGCCAGCAGCCGAAACGGGGGTGAATCAAACATTCAGTACTTC. Residues: CASSRNGGESNIQYF.

V and J are TRBV2 and TRBJ2-7; either TRBD1 or TRBD2 may fit D (5 bases each). V was trimmed by 4 bases and J by 2 bases, leaving 15 bases between them. Germline V gives CDR1 SNHLY, CDR2 FYNNEI. The CDR3 is 15 amino acids. The chain's CDR3 is CASSVGRGGTYEQYF. The CDR3 DNA reads as TGTGCCAGCAGTGTGGGTCGGGGCGGAACCTACGAGCAGTACTTC.

The chain links TRBV5-1 to TRBJ2-3; D not resolved. Germline CDR1 SGHRS, CDR2 YFSETQ. The CDR3 is made up of 15 amino acids. V was shortened by 5 bases and J by 2 bases, with 15 bases between the two germline ends. This CDR3 is CASSFPGRITDTQYF. CDR3 DNA: TGCGCCAGCAGTTTCCCTGGACGGATCACAGATACGCAGTATTTT. Looking up the rest from reference TRBV5-1 and TRBJ2-3 gives the full variable domain: KAGVTQTPRYLIKTRGQQVTLSCSPISGHRSVSWYQQTPGQGLQFLFEYFSETQRNKGNFPGRFSGRQFSNSRSEMNVSTLELGDSALYLCASSFPGRITDTQYFGPGTRLTVL.

This chain uses TRBV2 with TRBJ1-4; D is perhaps TRBD1 (6 bases). The CDR3 sequence is 16 residues long. Germline CDR1 reads SNHLY; CDR2 reads FYNNEI. Trimming pared 6 bases from V and 8 bases from J, leaving 22 bases between. CDR3 bases: TGTGCCAGCAGCAAGGACAGCCCGGCGGTCGGCGAAAAACTGTTTTTT. It yields the protein CASSKDSPAVGEKLFF.

This clonotype was picked up a small number of times. The chain uses TRBV18 and TRBJ2-2; D gene ambiguous. The length of the CDR3 is 13 residues. Germline V gene lookup returns CDR1 KGHSH and CDR2 LQKENI. V dropped 2 bases and J dropped 6 bases, with 7 bases sitting between them. CDR3 sequence reads: CASSPDQSGELFF. CDR3 coding DNA: TGTGCCAGCTCACCAGACCAGTCCGGGGAGCTGTTTTTT.

The chain uses TRBV24-1 and TRBJ1-2; a possible D gene is TRBD1 (6 bases). In germline, CDR1 is KGHDR, CDR2 SFDVKD. CDR3 length: 12 amino acids. Trimming stripped 4 bases from V and 10 bases from J, with 12 bases between. The DNA of the CDR3 is TGTGCCACCAGTGACCCGGACAGTTTCTACACCTTC. It is translated as CATSDPDSFYTF.

The V and J genes are TRBV6-6 and TRBJ2-7; 7 bases match TRBD1. This CDR3 is built from 15 residues. V was clipped by 6 bases and J by 6 bases; unmatched bases: 14. From germline, CDR1 is MNHNY and CDR2 SVGAGI (reference sequence). CDR3 sequence: CASSTQHRGRGEQYV. The CDR3 DNA reads TGTGCCAGCAGCACCCAGCACAGGGGACGGGGCGAGCAGTACGTC.

The chain couples TRBV20-1 to TRBJ1-2, with 7 bases matching TRBD1. Germline V gives CDR1 DFQATT, CDR2 SNEGSKA (reference sequence). V shed 3 bases and J 8 bases; nucleotides not matched to a gene: 6. The CDR3 extends over 12 amino acids. CDR3 amino acids: CSASAGTVGYTF. The DNA of the CDR3 is TGCAGTGCTAGCGCTGGGACAGTCGGCTACACCTTC.

This clonotype was seen only a few times. This chain uses TRBV3-1 with TRBJ2-3; the D gene is possibly TRBD2 (7 bases). The germline V and J ends were trimmed by 1 base and 6 bases, with 14 bases remaining between them. The CDR3 runs to 15 residues. Germline-derived CDR1 and CDR2 are LGHDT and YNNKEL (reference sequence). This chain's CDR3 is CASSQVAGAPDTQYF. DNA of the CDR3: TGTGCCAGCAGCCAAGTGGCGGGGGCACCCGATACGCAGTATTTT.

The sample holds a few counts of this clonotype. This sequence joins TRBV12-5 and TRBJ2-1; 8 bases line up with TRBD2. The length of the CDR3 is 13 residues. The V gene's germline CDR1 is LGHNT and CDR2 FRNRAP. Germline trimming cut 9 bases from V and 6 bases from J; bases unmatched to any gene: 7. The CDR3 DNA is TGTGCTAGCTATCGGGAGGGGCTCAATGAGCAGTTCTTC. The encoded protein is CASYREGLNEQFF.

The chain recombines TRBV6-6 with TRBJ2-7, with D possibly being TRBD1 (6 bases). Germline CDR1 MNHNY, CDR2 SVGAGI (reference sequence). There are 14 residues in the CDR3. V shed 5 bases and J shed 4 bases, with 15 bases lying between them. CDR3 in DNA: TGTGCCAGCAGTAACAGGGAGATTAAATACGAGCAGTACGTC. Its translation: CASSNREIKYEQYV.

This clonotype came up a few times. The chain couples TRBV6-2 or TRBV6-3 to TRBJ2-1; 11 bases are shared with TRBD2. V gave up 11 bases and J gave up 3 bases; unmatched junction bases: 6. This CDR3 contains 14 residues. Germline loops: CDR1 MNHEY, CDR2 SVGEGT. CDR3 region: CAGKLAGGYNEQFF. In DNA form, the CDR3 reads TGTGCCGGGAAGCTAGCGGGGGGCTACAATGAGCAGTTCTTC.

This clonotype was observed at least ten times. The chain recombines TRBV5-1 with TRBJ2-7; D remains ambiguous. V lost 4 bases, J lost 2 bases, and 13 bases lay in between. The CDR3 runs 14 residues. Germline V gene data show CDR1 as SGHRS and CDR2 as YFSETQ. The CDR3 loop is CASSPRQGTYEQYF. As DNA, the CDR3 is TGCGCCAGCAGCCCCAGACAAGGGACCTACGAGCAGTACTTC.

V is TRBV25-1 and J is TRBJ2-5; D unresolved. Germline V gene sequence: CDR1 MGHDK, CDR2 SYGVNS. The ends were cut back, 2 bases at V and 1 base at J, with 8 bases in the middle. This CDR3 spans 14 amino acids. The CDR3 spells CASSEPGLQETQYF. The DNA of the CDR3 is TGTGCCAGCAGTGAACCGGGCCTCCAAGAGACCCAGTACTTC.

This clonotype has more than one count but fewer than ten. The chain links TRBV20-1 to TRBJ2-3; D possibly matches TRBD1 or TRBD2 (5 bases each). The CDR3 covers 15 residues. Trimming pared 1 base from V and 4 bases from J, leaving 15 bases between. Germline lookup yields CDR1 DFQATT and CDR2 SNEGSKA (reference sequence). CDR3 in DNA: TGCAGTGCTAGAGCCCTGGGACCGCGGGCAGATACGCAGTATTTT. It codes for CSARALGPRADTQYF.

V gene TRBV3-1 combines with J gene TRBJ1-6; a weak D match, TRBD1 (6 bases). V shed 3 bases and J shed 7 bases, with 10 bases lying between them. Germline V gives CDR1 LGHDT, CDR2 YNNKEL (reference sequence). There are 14 residues in the CDR3. CDR3 in amino acids: CASSHGQRNSPLHF. In nucleotides, the CDR3 is TGTGCCAGCAGCCATGGACAGCGCAATTCACCCCTCCACTTT.

The rearrangement joins TRBV7-8 to TRBJ1-2; 10 nucleotides align to TRBD1. This CDR3 region has 14 residues. Germline V CDR1 and CDR2: SGHVS, FQNEAQ. Unmatched junction bases numbered 4, after V lost 5 bases and J lost 4 bases. The CDR3 DNA reads as TGTGCCAGCAGCATCAGACAGGGGGCCTATGGCTACACCTTC. This sequence encodes CASSIRQGAYGYTF.